This TCR beta chain emerged from a study of control samples from healthy donors and cancer patients (dated by TCRdb to 2018 to 2021). This clone was recorded a few times. There is no known antigen for this receptor. There are no base qualities to consult, and no much larger clone falls within one base. CDR1 and CDR2 (SGHTA, FQGNSA) derive from the germline V gene. The junction carries 5 bases between V and J, which are trimmed by 1 base and 4 bases respectively. The CDR3 starts with the cysteine, ends with the phenylalanine, and has 13 residues. Of the read, only the CDR3 DNA is kept; its 39 bases are in frame from base 1. To prepare the library, the immunoSEQ multiplex PCR assay was applied. TCRdb took this table from immuneACCESS and kept in-frame rearrangements with V and J called. Such tables lack part of the clones; where checked against another copy, unresolved V genes explain under half of the gap, and the rest is unexplained. The sample includes 150,000 to 200,000 clones, with around 95% observed a single time. The ten most abundant clones make up about 8.5% of the sample.

The rearranged segments are TRBV7-2 and TRBJ1-5; no confident D gene assignment can be made. This receptor was taken from a woman aged 40 to 50 in good health. The specimen sequenced was blood. The DNA sequence is TGTGCCAGCAGCTTAGACTGGAATCAGCCCCAGCATTTT. Its translation is CASSLDWNQPQHF.